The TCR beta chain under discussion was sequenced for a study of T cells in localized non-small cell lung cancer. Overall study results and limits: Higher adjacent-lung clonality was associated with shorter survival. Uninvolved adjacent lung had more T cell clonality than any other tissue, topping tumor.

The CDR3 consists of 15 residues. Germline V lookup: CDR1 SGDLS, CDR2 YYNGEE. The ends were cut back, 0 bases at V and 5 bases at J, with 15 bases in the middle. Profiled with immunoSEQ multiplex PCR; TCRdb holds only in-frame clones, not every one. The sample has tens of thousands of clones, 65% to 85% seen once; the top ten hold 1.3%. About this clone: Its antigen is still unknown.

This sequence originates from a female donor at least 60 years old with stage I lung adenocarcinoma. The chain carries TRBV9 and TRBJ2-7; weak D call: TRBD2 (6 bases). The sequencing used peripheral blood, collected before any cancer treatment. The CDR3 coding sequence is TGTGCCAGCAGCGTAGGTTCGGCGGGGCAAAACGAGCAGTACTTC. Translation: CASSVGSAGQNEQYF. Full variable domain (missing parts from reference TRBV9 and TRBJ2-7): DSGVTQTPKHLITATGQRVTLRCSPRSGDLSVYWYQQSLDQGLQFLIQYYNGEERAKGNILERFSAQQFPDLHSELNLSSLELGDSALYFCASSVGSAGQNEQYFGPGTRLTVT.